The rows below give T cell receptor beta chains drawn from one sample of a study of Ad26.COV2.S vaccination and SARS-CoV-2 variants. Libraries were prepared by immunoSEQ multiplex PCR; TCRdb keeps only in-frame clonotypes and omits some of them. The repertoire holds under 600,000 clones, with 89% as singletons. This sample comprised peripheral blood, obtained in a trial of Ad26.COV2.S vaccine versus placebo. All receptors come from a person aged 18-60 years who received the Ad26.COV2.S COVID-19 vaccine or a placebo. Both conserved end residues are part of each CDR3. Fields, in order: D gene, clone size, J gene, V gene, CDR3 DNA, CDR3 protein. D genes are given only for firm matches. Clone size is given for some rows only: seen once, a few or many times, or a class if the clone is expanded.

D gene: -
clone size: -
J gene: TRBJ2-3
V gene: TRBV28
CDR3 DNA: TGTGCCAGCAGAAGGGACTTATCTAGCACAGATACGCAGTATTTT
CDR3 protein: CASRRDLSSTDTQYF

D gene: TRBD2
clone size: -
J gene: TRBJ2-7
V gene: TRBV28
CDR3 DNA: TGTGCCAGCAGTACCTACGCAGCGGGAGGGCCCTACGAGCAGTACTTC
CDR3 protein: CASSTYAAGGPYEQYF

D gene: TRBD1
clone size: -
J gene: TRBJ2-5
V gene: TRBV13
CDR3 DNA: TGTGCCAGCAGCTTAGGTGCAGGACAGGGGATCGGAGAGACCCAGTACTTC
CDR3 protein: CASSLGAGQGIGETQYF

D gene: -
clone size: -
J gene: TRBJ1-5
V gene: TRBV14
CDR3 DNA: TGTGCCAGCAGCCAAGGAAATGGGCAGAACCAGCCCCAGCATTTT
CDR3 protein: CASSQGNGQNQPQHF

D gene: -
clone size: -
J gene: TRBJ1-3
V gene: TRBV28
CDR3 DNA: TGTGCCAGCAGTTTAGGGGGGAGCCTCGGAAACACCATATATTTT
CDR3 protein: CASSLGGSLGNTIYF

D gene: -
clone size: -
J gene: TRBJ2-1
V gene: TRBV4-3
CDR3 DNA: TGCGCCAGCAGCCATCCCGGACTGACGTCTTACAATGAGCAGTTCTTC
CDR3 protein: CASSHPGLTSYNEQFF

D gene: -
clone size: -
J gene: TRBJ1-1
V gene: TRBV7-2
CDR3 DNA: TGTGCCAGCAGCTACTCCAAAAGCACTGAAGCTTTCTTT
CDR3 protein: CASSYSKSTEAFF

D gene: -
clone size: -
J gene: TRBJ2-7
V gene: TRBV6-5
CDR3 DNA: TGTGCCAGCAGTAGGGACTCGCCGGGGTACGAGCAGTACTTC
CDR3 protein: CASSRDSPGYEQYF

D gene: -
clone size: -
J gene: TRBJ2-3
V gene: TRBV19
CDR3 DNA: TGTGCCAGTAGTCTAAGGTCTGTTTCACCCCTCGGAGATACGCAGTATTTT
CDR3 protein: CASSLRSVSPLGDTQYF

D gene: -
clone size: -
J gene: TRBJ2-5
V gene: TRBV21-1
CDR3 DNA: TGTGCCAGCCAGATCGCTACTAGCGGTCAGGAGGGGTCGCAGACCCAGTACTTC
CDR3 protein: CASQIATSGQEGSQTQYF

D gene: -
clone size: -
J gene: TRBJ1-1
V gene: TRBV18
CDR3 DNA: TGTGCCAGCTCACCTGGCTACGGGGGTCAACACACTGAAGCTTTCTTT
CDR3 protein: CASSPGYGGQHTEAFF

D gene: -
clone size: once
J gene: TRBJ1-1
V gene: TRBV30
CDR3 DNA: TGTGCCTGGAGTATGGTATCCACTGAAGCTTTCTTT
CDR3 protein: CAWSMVSTEAFF

D gene: TRBD2
clone size: -
J gene: TRBJ2-7
V gene: TRBV27
CDR3 DNA: TGTGCCAGCAGTTTCGGAGCGGGAGGGCGCGAGCAGTACTTC
CDR3 protein: CASSFGAGGREQYF

D gene: TRBD1
clone size: -
J gene: TRBJ2-3
V gene: TRBV27
CDR3 DNA: TGTGCCAGCGGTGGGTACGGGGACAGGGGGCGGGGTACGCAGTATTTT
CDR3 protein: CASGGYGDRGRGTQYF